One and the same sample provided the 10 T cell receptor beta chains below, sequenced in a study of T cell repertoires in cytomegalovirus infection. TCRdb processed the reads anew with MiXCR; each CDR3 protein has one entry. This table holds roughly 130,000 distinct CDR3 sequences, approximately 8.8% found once. Sequencing was carried out using PBMCs. The receptors originated from a human donor in good health (CMV status not recorded). Some clones in this sample may be carry-over from other donors' samples.

A few counts support this clonotype. The genes are TRBV24-1 and TRBJ2-5; D not resolved. CDR1 and CDR2 (germline): KGHDR, SFDVKD. V lost 2 bases to trimming and J lost 1 base, with 4 bases between them. The CDR3 contains 13 residues. The CDR3 spells CATSDSFQETQYF. Here the CDR3 DNA reads TGTGCCACCAGTGATTCATTCCAAGAGACCCAGTACTTC.

This clonotype was found many times. The rearrangement links TRBV20-1 to TRBJ2-1; TRBD2 matches at 8 bases. CDR1 and CDR2 (germline): DFQATT, SNEGSKA (reference sequence). The CDR3 totals 12 residues. V shed 8 bases and J 5 bases; nucleotides not matched to a gene: 5. DNA of the CDR3: TGCAGTATTGGGCGGGGGGACAATGAGCAGTTCTTC. Its protein is CSIGRGDNEQFF.

V usage is TRBV5-6 and J usage is TRBJ1-6; D is unresolved. Deletions cut 5 bases from V and 8 bases from J, with 17 bases between. Per the germline V gene, CDR1 is SGHDT and CDR2 is YYEEEE. CDR3 length equals 15 residues. The CDR3 sequence is CASSPWVVGDSPLHF. For the CDR3, the DNA is TGTGCCAGCAGTCCCTGGGTGGTGGGAGATTCACCCCTCCACTTT.

Ten or more counts support this clonotype. V is TRBV7-3 and J is TRBJ2-3; D is tentatively TRBD1 or TRBD2 (6 bases each). The CDR3 loop spans 15 amino acids. Looked up from germline, CDR1 is SGHTA and CDR2 is FQGTGA. V was shortened by 5 bases and J by 1 base, with 13 bases between the two germline ends. The CDR3 sequence is CASSPGAGGTDTQYF. In DNA, the CDR3 is TGTGCCAGCAGCCCGGGGGCAGGGGGCACAGATACGCAGTATTTT.

This clonotype occurred many times. This rearrangement joins TRBV7-2 to TRBJ2-1, with TRBD2 matching 10 bases. The CDR3 length is 15 residues. The germline V gene encodes CDR1 SGHTA and CDR2 FQGNSA. Trimming took 6 bases from V and 4 from J; bases not matched to a gene: 6. The CDR3 protein is CASSQLAGRYNEQFF. The CDR3 nucleotides read TGTGCCAGCAGTCAACTAGCGGGGCGATACAATGAGCAGTTCTTC. Looking up the rest from reference TRBV7-2 and TRBJ2-1 gives the full variable domain: GAGVSQSPSNKVTEKGKDVELRCDPISGHTALYWYRQSLGQGLEFLIYFQGNSAPDKSGLPSDRFSAERTGGSVSTLTIQRTQQEDSAVYLCASSQLAGRYNEQFFGPGTRLTVL.

This clonotype has a count of ten or more. V usage is TRBV7-9 and J usage is TRBJ1-1; 7 nucleotides match TRBD1. Germline CDR1 and CDR2: SEHNR and FQNEAQ (reference sequence). This CDR3 comprises 14 residues. V dropped 0 bases and J dropped 6; count of bases not matched to a gene: 4. The CDR3 DNA follows: TGTGCCAGCAGCTTAGCCGAGGGGGCGTCTGAAGCTTTCTTT. This sequence encodes CASSLAEGASEAFF.

The chain couples TRBV28 to TRBJ1-3; 8 nucleotides match TRBD1. Trimming at V came to 4 bases and at J to 1 base, leaving 6 bases not matched to a gene. The CDR3 totals 16 residues. CDR1 is MDHEN and CDR2 is SYDVKM in the germline V gene. This CDR3 reads CASSSPRGPSGNTIYF. The CDR3 DNA is TGTGCCAGCAGTTCCCCCAGGGGGCCTTCTGGAAACACCATATATTTT.

This clonotype was recorded at least ten times. The V and J genes are TRBV12-3 or TRBV12-4 and TRBJ2-1, with TRBD2 matching over 9 bases. The CDR3 loop spans 15 amino acids. V shed 6 bases, J shed 10 bases, and the junction held 13 bases outside the gene matches. CDR3 sequence: CASREWQAGGHEQFF. CDR3 bases: TGTGCCAGCAGGGAATGGCAAGCGGGGGGCCACGAGCAGTTCTTC.

This clonotype showed up just a few times. This rearrangement joins TRBV12-3 or TRBV12-4 to TRBJ1-6; 7 bases agree with TRBD1. J lost 5 bases, V lost 2 bases, and 0 bases had no gene match. The CDR3 has 14 residues. CDR3: CASSLTGDNSPLHF. CDR3 sequence (DNA): TGTGCCAGCAGTTTAACAGGGGATAATTCACCCCTCCACTTT.

This clonotype was counted ten times or more. The chain employs TRBV28 and TRBJ2-7, with D unclear. The CDR3 sequence is 15 residues long. Germline V gene data show CDR1 as MDHEN and CDR2 as SYDVKM. V lost 5 bases and J lost 0, with 14 bases in between. Written as DNA, the CDR3 is TGTGCCAGCAGTGTGAGTAGTAAATTCTCCTACGAGCAGTACTTC. Encoded protein: CASSVSSKFSYEQYF.